This T cell receptor (beta chain) was sequenced in a study of T cells in Graves' hyperthyroidism and ophthalmopathy (dated by TCRdb to between 2018 and 2020). Background on the whole study: Peripheral blood was sampled at the time of initial diagnosis, prior to any treatment. The roughly 99 discovery patients were divided at random into training and test sets in a 7:3 ratio. In several Graves' hyperthyroidism patients, the study also compared T-cell repertoires from thyroid tissue with T-cell repertoires from blood. TCR V-J signatures able to tell the groups apart were searched for in a discovery cohort of 90 to 100 patients, of whom fewer than 45 had Graves' ophthalmopathy and 55 to 65 had stable Graves' hyperthyroidism. Following sampling, methimazole starting at 30 mg daily was given to hyperthyroidism patients, and high-dose intravenous methylprednisolone was given to ophthalmopathy patients. An independent validation cohort of under 20 hyperthyroidism patients and about 15 patients who later progressed to ophthalmopathy tested prospective prediction of ophthalmopathy. According to the paper, TCR Vbeta CDR3 sequencing was carried out on about 140 peripheral blood samples, which came from under 50 ophthalmopathy, under 85 hyperthyroidism and roughly 17 progressor patients. The full study reports these points: A model built on a 13 V-J signature distinguished ophthalmopathy from stable hyperthyroidism, reaching over 85% sensitivity and about 81% specificity in cross-validation and 80%/75% in testing. In validation, the model predicted progression to ophthalmopathy a median of approximately 6.3 months before onset, with 65% to 71% sensitivity and roughly 77% specificity. Sample size was not statistically predetermined, and investigators were not blinded to group allocation. Most expanded thyroid clonotypes (frequency above 0.001) were also found in blood, which suggests that blood repertoires may mirror thyroid immune responses.

The TCR beta CDR3 regions were amplified from RNA transcripts. The first round of RT-PCR for the TCR CDR3 was performed with the HTBI primer set and the Qiagen OneStep RT-PCR kit. A second multiplex PCR round built the libraries, followed by size selection and purification. The libraries were sequenced on an Illumina HiSeq2000 using paired-end 100 bp reads. In the source study's methods: SOAPnuke was used to process the raw data, throwing out any read that contained adapters or uncalled bases, had a mean Phred below 15, or lacked an exact constant-primer or identifier match. COPE v1.2.5 was used to merge high-quality paired reads, and clonotypes were defined as unique nucleotide sequences. MiTCR v1.1 was used to align the clonotypes against IMGT TRBV, TRBD and TRBJ reference segments. The analysis included only V-J combinations with a frequency above 0.0001, which together covered over 98% of the repertoires. A TCS score was defined as the ratio between F50 (clonal expansion) and ExV (chaos), using BLOSUM62-based TCRdist between CDR3 peptides within each V-J. Welch's t-statistics and random forest reduced just over 500 V-J features to roughly 13, which were used in a naive Bayes classifier (R e1071). TCRdb reprocessing: public reads trimmed at Q25 with fastp, clones called with MiXCR, in-frame beta chains kept. Every distinct CDR3 protein forms one entry, paired with its most common genes and DNA. None of the V and J calls come from the authors' own analysis; TCRdb made them. Recorded for this sample are 500,000 or so distinct CDR3 sequences; about 16% of them occurred a single time. The ten largest clones take up less than 30% of the sample.

There are many counts of this clonotype. Its antigen target is currently unknown. No per-base quality is available; no much larger clone lies one base away. The germline V gene specifies SNHLY as CDR1 and FYNNEI as CDR2. The trim is 1 base for V and 0 bases for J, with a gap of 14 bases between the germline ends. Reading from cysteine to phenylalanine, the CDR3 counts 17 amino acids. Only the CDR3 part of the read is kept: 51 bases, read in frame from the first base. Ophthalmopathy patients had moderately to severely active disease, with a Clinical Activity Score of 3 or more, a NOSPECS grade of 4 or more, and a disease duration of less than 3 months. Patients with uncontrolled infections, other autoimmune diseases, pregnancy or lactation were excluded. Diagnoses relied on clinical symptoms, serum thyroxine and TRAb, thyroid ultrasound and orbital computed tomography. PBMCs were separated from roughly 10 ml of fresh peripheral blood using Ficoll-Paque density gradient centrifugation. Total RNA was extracted using Trizol reagent, and RNA quality was assessed on an Agilent 2100 Bioanalyzer.

The receptor was isolated from a woman aged 25 to 39 with Graves' ophthalmopathy. The V and J segments used are TRBV2 and TRBJ2-3; the D element might be TRBD1 or TRBD2, as each aligns at 6 bases. The sequencing input was blood. The DNA is TGTGCCAGCAGTGAAGAATTGGGGGGCGTTAGCACAGATACGCAGTATTTT. It is translated as CASSEELGGVSTDTQYF.